This T cell receptor beta chain was found in a study of blood T cells in healthy people across ages. Then a second PCR, running roughly 6 to 12 cycles, was carried out with a sample-barcoded 5' primer and a J-beta primer mix. MiXCR, run by TCRdb on the 5' RACE reads, gives a single entry per CDR3 protein. The table has about 1,000,000 distinct CDR3 sequences, 45% seen once. This clonotype came up once. The sequenced sample was blood. The sequence was obtained from a woman in her sixties or seventies in good health.

The CDR3: CASSFRTSGRNHEQYF. The CDR3 DNA reads TGTGCCAGCAGTTTCCGGACTAGCGGGAGGAACCACGAGCAGTACTTC. This rearrangement joins TRBV28 to TRBJ2-1; TRBD2 agrees at 14 bases. The J call could be wrong; TRBJ2-7 is a better fit for the DNA end. The CDR3 extends over 16 amino acids. In germline, CDR1 is MDHEN, CDR2 SYDVKM.